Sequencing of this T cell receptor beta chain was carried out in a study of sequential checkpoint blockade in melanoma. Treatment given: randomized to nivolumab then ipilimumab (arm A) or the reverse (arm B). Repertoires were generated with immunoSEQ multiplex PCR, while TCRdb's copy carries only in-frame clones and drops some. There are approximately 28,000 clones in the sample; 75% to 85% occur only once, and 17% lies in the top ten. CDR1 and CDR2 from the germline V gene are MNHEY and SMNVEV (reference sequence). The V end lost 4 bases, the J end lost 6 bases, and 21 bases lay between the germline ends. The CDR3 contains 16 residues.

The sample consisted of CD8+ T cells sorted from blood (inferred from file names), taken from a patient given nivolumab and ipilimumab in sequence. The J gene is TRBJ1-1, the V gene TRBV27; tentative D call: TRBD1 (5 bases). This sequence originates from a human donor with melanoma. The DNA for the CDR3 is TGTGCCAGCAGTTCGCTGGGGAGGGACCCCTGGCCTGAAGCTTTCTTT. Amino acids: CASSSLGRDPWPEAFF.